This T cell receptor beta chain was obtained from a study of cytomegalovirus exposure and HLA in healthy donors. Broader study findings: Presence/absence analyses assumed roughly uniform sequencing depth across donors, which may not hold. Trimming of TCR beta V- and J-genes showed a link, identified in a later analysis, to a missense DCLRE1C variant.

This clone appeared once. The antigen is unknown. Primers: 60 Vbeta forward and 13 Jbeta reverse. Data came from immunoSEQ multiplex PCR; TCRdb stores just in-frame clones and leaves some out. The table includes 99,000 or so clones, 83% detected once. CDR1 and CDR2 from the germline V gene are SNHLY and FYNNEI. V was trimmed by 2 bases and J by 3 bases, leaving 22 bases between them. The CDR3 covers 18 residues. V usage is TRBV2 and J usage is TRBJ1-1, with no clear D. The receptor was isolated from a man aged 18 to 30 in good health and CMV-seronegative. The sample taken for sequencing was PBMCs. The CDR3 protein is CASSETPGSTRRDTEAFF. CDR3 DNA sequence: TGTGCCAGCAGTGAAACCCCAGGATCCACCCGGCGTGACACTGAAGCTTTCTTT.